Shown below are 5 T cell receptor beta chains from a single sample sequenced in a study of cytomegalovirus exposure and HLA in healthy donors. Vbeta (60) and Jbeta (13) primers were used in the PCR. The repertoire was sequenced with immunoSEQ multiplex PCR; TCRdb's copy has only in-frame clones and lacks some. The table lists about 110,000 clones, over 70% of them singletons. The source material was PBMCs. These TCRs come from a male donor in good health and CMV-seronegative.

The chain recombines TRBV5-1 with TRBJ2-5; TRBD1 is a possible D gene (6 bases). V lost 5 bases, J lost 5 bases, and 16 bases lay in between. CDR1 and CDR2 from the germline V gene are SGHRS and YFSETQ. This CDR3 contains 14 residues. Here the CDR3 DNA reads TGCGCCAGCAGTAACAGGGCCCGTCGCGAGACCCAGTACTTC. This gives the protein CASSNRARRETQYF.

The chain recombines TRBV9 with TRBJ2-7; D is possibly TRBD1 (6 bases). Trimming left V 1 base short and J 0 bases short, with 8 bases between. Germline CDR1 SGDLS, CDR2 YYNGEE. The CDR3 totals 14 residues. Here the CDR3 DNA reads TGTGCCAGCAGCGTACAGGGGTCCTCCTACGAGCAGTACTTC. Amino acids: CASSVQGSSYEQYF.

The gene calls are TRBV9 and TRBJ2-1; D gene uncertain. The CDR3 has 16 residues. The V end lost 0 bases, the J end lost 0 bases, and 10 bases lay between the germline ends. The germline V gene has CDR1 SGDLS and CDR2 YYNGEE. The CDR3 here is CASSVALSSSYNEQFF. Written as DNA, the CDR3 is TGTGCCAGCAGCGTAGCCCTGTCTAGCTCCTACAATGAGCAGTTCTTC.

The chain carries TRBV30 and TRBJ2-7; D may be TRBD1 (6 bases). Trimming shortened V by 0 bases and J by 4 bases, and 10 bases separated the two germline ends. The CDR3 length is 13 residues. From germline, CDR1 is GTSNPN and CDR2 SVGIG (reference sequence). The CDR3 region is CAWSVGDKYEQYF. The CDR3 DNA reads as TGTGCCTGGAGTGTAGGGGACAAATACGAGCAGTACTTC.

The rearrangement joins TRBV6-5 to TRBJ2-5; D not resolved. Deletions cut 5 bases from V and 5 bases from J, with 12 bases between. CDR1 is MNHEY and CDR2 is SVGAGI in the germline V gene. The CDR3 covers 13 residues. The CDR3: CASSARNGETQYF. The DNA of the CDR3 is TGTGCCAGCAGTGCTAGGAATGGGGAGACCCAGTACTTC.